Below are 4 T cell receptor beta chains sequenced from a single sample in a study of OX40 agonist ivuxolimab in advanced cancers. Data came from immunoSEQ multiplex PCR; TCRdb stores just in-frame clones and leaves some out. Here the sample spans 65,000 or so clones, 80% to 95% being singletons. The sequenced sample was CD4+ or CD8+ T cells sorted from blood, obtained in a trial of the OX40 agonist ivuxolimab. The receptors originated from an adult with an advanced solid tumor such as melanoma, head and neck, liver or kidney cancer.

The V and J genes are TRBV6-1 and TRBJ2-5; D might be TRBD1 (6 bases). V dropped 4 bases and J dropped 4 bases, with 16 bases sitting between them. The CDR3 consists of 15 residues. Per germline, CDR1 MNHNS and CDR2 SASEGT. CDR3 amino acids: CASSALQGGSETQYF. The CDR3 DNA follows: TGTGCCAGCAGTGCTCTACAGGGTGGGTCAGAGACCCAGTACTTC.

The J gene is TRBJ1-2, the V gene TRBV4-1, with a possible D match to TRBD1 (5 bases). Trimming left V 3 bases short and J 3 bases short, with 14 bases between. CDR1 MGHRA and CDR2 YSYEKL come from the germline V gene. CDR3 size: 15 residues. CDR3 sequence reads: CASSQQDIIHYGYTF. CDR3 bases: TGCGCCAGCAGCCAGCAGGACATTATCCACTATGGCTACACCTTC.

The V gene is TRBV11-2, the J gene TRBJ1-5; possibly TRBD1 for D (5 bases). The CDR3 runs to 18 residues. Germline V lookup: CDR1 SGHAT, CDR2 FQNNGV. Between the trimmed V and J ends, which lost 5 bases and 0 bases, there was a span of 20 bases. CDR3 DNA sequence: TGTGCCAGCAGCCTGGGGGGGTCGGGACCATATAGCAATCAGCCCCAGCATTTT. It encodes CASSLGGSGPYSNQPQHF.

The chain carries TRBV4-1 and TRBJ1-1; the D gene is possibly TRBD1 (5 bases). V gave up 3 bases and J gave up 1 base, with 12 bases separating them. Per the germline V gene, CDR1 is MGHRA and CDR2 is YSYEKL. The length of the CDR3 is 15 residues. DNA of the CDR3: TGCGCCAGCAGCCAGAGGGACGTACAGAACACTGAAGCTTTCTTT. The encoded protein is CASSQRDVQNTEAFF.